This T cell receptor beta chain was sequenced in a study of T cells in Graves' hyperthyroidism and ophthalmopathy. Study details: Blood was drawn when the patient was first diagnosed and still untreated.

Study-level findings and limits: Ophthalmopathy was told apart from stable hyperthyroidism by a 13 V-J model.

Exclusion of patients followed from uncontrolled infection, other autoimmune disease, pregnancy or lactation. What was amplified from RNA transcripts were TCR beta CDR3 regions. The HTBI set primed first-round TCR CDR3 RT-PCR. Each CDR3 protein gets one entry after TCRdb re-called the multiplex PCR reads with MiXCR. The table lists about 610,000 distinct CDR3 sequences, roughly 15% of them singletons. Germline CDR1 is SNHLY and CDR2 is FYNNEI. Trimming stripped 7 bases from V and 5 bases from J, with 8 bases between. CDR3 length equals 11 residues. In its sample, this clonotype was seen many times. Its specificity is unknown.

The chain carries TRBV2 and TRBJ2-5, with D unclear. Sequencing was carried out using blood. The receptor was derived from a woman aged 40 to 50 with Graves' ophthalmopathy. This chain's CDR3 is CASTEVETQYF. The DNA of the CDR3 is TGTGCCAGCACCGAGGTGGAGACCCAGTACTTC.